The table lists the clone carrying this TCR beta chain with a few counts. V lost 7 bases, J lost 4 bases, and 11 bases lay in between. The CDR3 covers 11 residues. Per the germline V gene, CDR1 is SQVTM and CDR2 is ANQGSEA. TCRdb fed the 5' RACE reads into MiXCR, producing one record per CDR3 protein. The sample carries hundreds of thousands of distinct CDR3 sequences, about 16% recorded once. These data are taken from a study of T-cell memory formation after mild COVID-19. Study details: For the most part, TCR clusters were specific to one donor.

The specimen sequenced was PBMCs or a T cell subset sorted from them (not recorded which). The genes are TRBV29-1 and TRBJ2-7; D assignment may be TRBD1 or TRBD2 (5 bases each). The origin of this receptor is a man aged 18 to 30 who had mild COVID-19 (a few samples of this study predate the infection). Cell type and time point are not known. The CDR3 loop is CSAGTAYEQYV. CDR3 bases: TGCAGCGCCGGGACGGCATACGAGCAGTACGTC.